The 9 T cell receptor beta chains given below trace back to one sample, sequenced in a study of T-cell memory formation after mild COVID-19. MiXCR, applied by TCRdb to the 5' RACE reads, yields one record per CDR3 protein. The table shows some 310,000 distinct CDR3 sequences, with 20% to 25% occurring only once. The sequencing sample was made of PBMCs or a T cell subset sorted from them (not recorded which). These receptors originate from a man between 18 and 35 years old who had mild COVID-19 (a few samples of this study predate the infection). Cell type and time point are not known.

This clonotype showed up just a few times. The J gene is TRBJ1-4, the V gene TRBV7-2; 10 positions agree with TRBD1. The CDR3 spans 16 residues. Trimming removed 0 bases from V and 7 bases from J; junction bases left unmatched: 5. Germline-derived CDR1 and CDR2 are SGHTA and FQGNSA. The DNA for the CDR3 is TGTGCCAGCAGCTTAGCCCGACAGGGGGCGACTGAAAAACTGTTTTTT. Translating it yields CASSLARQGATEKLFF.

This clonotype has just a few counts. V gene TRBV10-3 combines with J gene TRBJ1-2; D call uncertain. Germline V gene sequence: CDR1 ENHRY, CDR2 SYGVKD. Trimming stripped 4 bases from V and 6 bases from J, with 12 bases between. There are 13 residues in the CDR3. The DNA for the CDR3 is TGTGCCATCAGTGGGGGTCCACTGGATGGCTACACCTTC. This encodes CAISGGPLDGYTF.

This clonotype was seen a single time. V is TRBV6-2 or TRBV6-3 and J is TRBJ2-1, with D tentatively TRBD1 (5 bases). The CDR3 loop spans 14 amino acids. CDR1 and CDR2 (germline): MNHEY, SVGEGT. V dropped 0 bases and J dropped 8 bases, with 11 bases sitting between them. CDR3 nucleotide sequence: TGTGCCAGCAGTTACTCGGGGCAAGCCTATGAGCAGTTCTTC. As protein: CASSYSGQAYEQFF.

The V call is TRBV20-1, the J call TRBJ2-4; D is possibly TRBD2 (6 bases). The CDR3 runs to 13 residues. Germline values: CDR1 DFQATT, CDR2 SNEGSKA (reference sequence). Between the trimmed V and J ends, which lost 6 bases and 3 bases, there was a span of 12 bases. The CDR3 DNA reads TGCAGTGCAAGGGGACTTCGCAAAAACATTCAGTACTTC. As protein: CSARGLRKNIQYF.

The genes are TRBV10-3 and TRBJ2-1, with TRBD1 matching 10 bases. The V and J ends lost 7 bases and 15 bases, in that order; junction bases with no gene match: 6. This CDR3 has 11 amino acids. The germline gives CDR1 ENHRY, CDR2 SYGVKD. CDR3 DNA sequence: TGTGCCATCACCTCAGGACAGGGGGTGTTCTTC. Its protein is CAITSGQGVFF.

In its sample, this clonotype was seen a few times. The CDR3 bases are TGTGCCAGCAGCCATCTAAGTGGCAGGGGAGGTAATGAGCAGTTCTTC. Translating gives CASSHLSGRGGNEQFF. This chain joins TRBV28 and TRBJ2-1, with D perhaps given as TRBD1 or TRBD2 (6 bases each). CDR1 and CDR2 (germline): MDHEN, SYDVKM. The CDR3 runs 16 residues. Trimming left V 6 bases short and J 7 bases short, with 22 bases between.

This clonotype was picked up a small number of times. The genes are TRBV27 and TRBJ1-1, with D possibly matching TRBD1 (5 bases). V lost 0 bases and J 4 bases, leaving 9 bases between the germline ends. This CDR3 spans 14 amino acids. Germline lookup yields CDR1 MNHEY and CDR2 SMNVEV (reference sequence). The CDR3 loop is CASSLSGGTTEAFF. The CDR3 DNA reads TGTGCCAGCAGTTTATCTGGGGGTACCACTGAAGCTTTCTTT.

In its sample, this clonotype was seen a few times. The chain uses TRBV6-5 and TRBJ1-6, with TRBD1 as a possible D gene (6 bases). The V gene's germline CDR1 is MNHEY and CDR2 SVGAGI. The length of the CDR3 is 15 residues. V shed 6 bases and J shed 10 bases, with 19 bases lying between them. This CDR3 is CASSLRGVVGSPLHF. The DNA for the CDR3 is TGTGCCAGCAGCCTAAGGGGGGTTGTTGGGTCACCCCTCCACTTT.

The V call is TRBV3-1, the J call TRBJ1-4; unclear D gene. The CDR3 runs 14 residues. V was clipped by 0 bases and J by 10 bases, with 12 bases between them. Germline assignment: CDR1 LGHDT and CDR2 YNNKEL (reference sequence). This CDR3 is CASSQDWVDVKLFF. The CDR3 DNA sequence: TGTGCCAGCAGCCAAGATTGGGTGGACGTAAAACTGTTTTTT.